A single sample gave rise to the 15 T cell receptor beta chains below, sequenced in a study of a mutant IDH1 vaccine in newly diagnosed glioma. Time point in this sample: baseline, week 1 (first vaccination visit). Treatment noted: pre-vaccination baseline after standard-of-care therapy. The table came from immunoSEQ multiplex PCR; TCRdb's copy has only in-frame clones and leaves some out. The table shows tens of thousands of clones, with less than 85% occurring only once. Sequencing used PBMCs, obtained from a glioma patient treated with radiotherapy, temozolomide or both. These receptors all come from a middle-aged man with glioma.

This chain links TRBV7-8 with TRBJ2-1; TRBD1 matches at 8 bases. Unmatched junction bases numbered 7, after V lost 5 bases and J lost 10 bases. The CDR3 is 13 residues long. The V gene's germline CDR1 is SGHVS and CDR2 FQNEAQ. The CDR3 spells CASSGQGAREQFF. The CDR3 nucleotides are TGTGCCAGCAGCGGCCAGGGGGCACGCGAGCAGTTCTTC.

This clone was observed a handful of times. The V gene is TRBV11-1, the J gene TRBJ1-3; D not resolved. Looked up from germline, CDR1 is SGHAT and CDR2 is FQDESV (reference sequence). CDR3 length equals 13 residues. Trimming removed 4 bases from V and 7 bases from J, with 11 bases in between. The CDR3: CASSSYHGNTIYF. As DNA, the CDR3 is TGTGCCAGCAGCTCATACCACGGCAACACCATATATTTT.

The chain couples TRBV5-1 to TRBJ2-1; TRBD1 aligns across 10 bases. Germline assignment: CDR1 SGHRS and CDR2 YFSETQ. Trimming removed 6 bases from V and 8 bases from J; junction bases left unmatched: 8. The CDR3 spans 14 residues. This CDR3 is CASTTGQGSDEQFF. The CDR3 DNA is TGCGCCAGCACCACGGGACAGGGGAGTGATGAGCAGTTCTTC.

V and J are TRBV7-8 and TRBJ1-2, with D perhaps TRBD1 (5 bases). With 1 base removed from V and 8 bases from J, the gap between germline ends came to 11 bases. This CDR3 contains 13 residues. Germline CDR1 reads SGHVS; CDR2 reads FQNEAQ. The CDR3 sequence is CASSLVSWDGYTF. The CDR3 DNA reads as TGTGCCAGCAGCTTAGTATCCTGGGACGGCTACACCTTC.

The CDR3 region is CASSWPGSGNTIYF. In nucleotides, the CDR3 is TGTGCCAGCAGCTGGCCAGGCTCTGGAAACACCATATATTTT. This rearrangement joins TRBV5-6 to TRBJ1-3; the D is unclear. The V end lost 3 bases, the J end lost 0 bases, and 7 bases lay between the germline ends. CDR3 size: 14 residues. CDR1 is SGHDT, CDR2 YYEEEE, per germline. Full variable domain (missing parts from reference TRBV5-6 and TRBJ1-3): DAGVTQSPTHLIKTRGQQVTLRCSPKSGHDTVSWYQQALGQGPQFIFQYYEEEERQRGNFPDRFSGHQFPNYSSELNVNALLLGDSALYLCASSWPGSGNTIYFGEGSWLTVV.

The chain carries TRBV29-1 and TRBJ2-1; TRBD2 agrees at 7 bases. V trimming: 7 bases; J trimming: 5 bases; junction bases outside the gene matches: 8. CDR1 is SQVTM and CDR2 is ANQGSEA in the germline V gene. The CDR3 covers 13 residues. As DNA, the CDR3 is TGCAGCGATAGGGAGGGACGCGACAATGAGCAGTTCTTC. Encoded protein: CSDREGRDNEQFF.

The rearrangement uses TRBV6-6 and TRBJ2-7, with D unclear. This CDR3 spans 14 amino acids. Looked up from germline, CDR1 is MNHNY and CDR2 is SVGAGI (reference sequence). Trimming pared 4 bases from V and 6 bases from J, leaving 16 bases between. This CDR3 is CASSSRSGVSEQYF. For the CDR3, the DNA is TGTGCCAGCAGTTCCCGCTCAGGAGTCAGCGAGCAGTACTTC.

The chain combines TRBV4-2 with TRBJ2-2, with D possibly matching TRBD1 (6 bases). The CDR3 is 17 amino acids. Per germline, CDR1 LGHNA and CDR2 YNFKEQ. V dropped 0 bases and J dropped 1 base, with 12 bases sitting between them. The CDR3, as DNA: TGTGCCAGCAGCCAAGATCTGGGCAGGGGGAACACCGGGGAGCTGTTTTTT. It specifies CASSQDLGRGNTGELFF.

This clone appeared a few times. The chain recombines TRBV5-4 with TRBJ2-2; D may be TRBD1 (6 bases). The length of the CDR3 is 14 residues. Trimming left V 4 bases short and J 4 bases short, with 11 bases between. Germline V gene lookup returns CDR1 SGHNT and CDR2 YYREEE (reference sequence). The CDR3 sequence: CASSRDRPTGELFF. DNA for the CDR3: TGTGCCAGCAGCCGCGACAGGCCCACCGGGGAGCTGTTTTTT.

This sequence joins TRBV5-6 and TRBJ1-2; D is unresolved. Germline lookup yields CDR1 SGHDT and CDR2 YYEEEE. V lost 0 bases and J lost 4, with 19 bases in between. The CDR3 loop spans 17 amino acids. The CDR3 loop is CASSLAPGAKGSYGYTF. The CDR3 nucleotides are TGTGCCAGCAGCTTGGCCCCGGGAGCCAAAGGGAGCTATGGCTACACCTTC.

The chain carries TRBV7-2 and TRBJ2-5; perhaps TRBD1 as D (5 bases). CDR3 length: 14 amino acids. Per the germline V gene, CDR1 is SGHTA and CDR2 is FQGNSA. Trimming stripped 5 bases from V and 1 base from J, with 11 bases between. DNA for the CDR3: TGTGCCAGCAGCAAGGGAAGGGGCCAAGAGACCCAGTACTTC. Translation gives CASSKGRGQETQYF. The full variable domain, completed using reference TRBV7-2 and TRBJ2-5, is GAGVSQSPSNKVTEKGKDVELRCDPISGHTALYWYRQSLGQGLEFLIYFQGNSAPDKSGLPSDRFSAERTGGSVSTLTIQRTQQEDSAVYLCASSKGRGQETQYFGPGTRLLVL.

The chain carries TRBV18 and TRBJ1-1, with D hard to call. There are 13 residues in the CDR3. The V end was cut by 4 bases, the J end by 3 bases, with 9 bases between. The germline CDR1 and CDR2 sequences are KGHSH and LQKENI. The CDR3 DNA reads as TGTGCCAGCTCACAAGGACGCGACACTGAAGCTTTCTTT. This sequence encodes CASSQGRDTEAFF.

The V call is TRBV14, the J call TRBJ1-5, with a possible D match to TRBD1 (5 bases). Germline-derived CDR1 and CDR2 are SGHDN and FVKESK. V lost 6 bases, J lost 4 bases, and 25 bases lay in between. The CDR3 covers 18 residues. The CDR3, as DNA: TGTGCCAGCAGGCTCCGGGGTGGGAAAGGGGTAAGGAATCAGCCCCAGCATTTT. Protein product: CASRLRGGKGVRNQPQHF.

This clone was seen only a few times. CDR3 DNA sequence: TGTGCCAGCAGCTTACTAGCGGGGGTGAACGAGCAGTACTTC. Protein sequence: CASSLLAGVNEQYF. The J gene is TRBJ2-7, the V gene TRBV7-9; 10 positions match TRBD2. Trimming removed 2 bases from V and 5 bases from J; junction bases left unmatched: 3. The CDR3 runs to 14 residues. Germline assignment: CDR1 SEHNR and CDR2 FQNEAQ (reference sequence).

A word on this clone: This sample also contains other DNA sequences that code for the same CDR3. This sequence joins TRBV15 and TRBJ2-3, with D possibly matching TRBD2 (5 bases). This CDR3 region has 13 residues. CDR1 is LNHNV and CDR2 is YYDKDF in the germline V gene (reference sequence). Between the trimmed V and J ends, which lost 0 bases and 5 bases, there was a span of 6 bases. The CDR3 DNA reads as TGTGCCACCAGCAGAGATCGGGGAGATACGCAGTATTTT. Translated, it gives CATSRDRGDTQYF.